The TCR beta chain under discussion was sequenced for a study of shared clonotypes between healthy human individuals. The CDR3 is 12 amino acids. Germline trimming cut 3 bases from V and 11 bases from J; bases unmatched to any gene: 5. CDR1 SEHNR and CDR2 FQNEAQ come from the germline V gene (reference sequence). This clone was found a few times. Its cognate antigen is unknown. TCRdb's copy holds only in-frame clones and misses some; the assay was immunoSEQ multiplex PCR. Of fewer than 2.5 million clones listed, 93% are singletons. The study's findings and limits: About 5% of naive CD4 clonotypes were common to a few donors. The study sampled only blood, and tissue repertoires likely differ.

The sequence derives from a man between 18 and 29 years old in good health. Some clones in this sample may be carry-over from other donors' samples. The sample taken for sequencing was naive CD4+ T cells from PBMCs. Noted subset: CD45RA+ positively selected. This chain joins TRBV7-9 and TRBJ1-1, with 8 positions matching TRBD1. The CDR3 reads CASSLEDRVAFF. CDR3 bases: TGTGCCAGCAGCTTGGAGGACAGGGTGGCTTTCTTT. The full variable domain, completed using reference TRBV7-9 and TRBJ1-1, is DTGVSQNPRHKITKRGQNVTFRCDPISEHNRLYWYRQTLGQGPEFLTYFQNEAQLEKSRLLSDRFSAERPKGSFSTLEIQRTEQGDSAMYLCASSLEDRVAFFGQGTRLTVV.